These 23 T cell receptor beta chains originate from one sample sequenced in a study of control samples from healthy donors and cancer patients. This table comes from immunoSEQ multiplex PCR, and its TCRdb copy is limited to in-frame clones, with some not included. The sample lists about 130,000 clones; approximately 94% were seen once. Material: blood. The receptors here all came from a man aged 25 to 40 in good health.

This clone has a single count. The CDR3 DNA follows: TGCGCCAGCAGCCCTGGACTAGCGATGAATGAGCAGTTCTTC. Protein sequence: CASSPGLAMNEQFF. The chain links TRBV10-1 to TRBJ2-1; 9 nucleotides line up with TRBD2. Looked up from germline, CDR1 is WNHNN and CDR2 is SYGVQD (reference sequence). Unmatched junction bases numbered 7, after V lost 6 bases and J lost 7 bases. This CDR3 is 14 amino acids long.

CDR3 nucleotides: TGTGCCAGCAGCCAAGGGACTAGCGGGGGGTACTCTGGGGCCAACGTCCTGACTTTC. Amino acids: CASSQGTSGGYSGANVLTF. The J gene is TRBJ2-6, the V gene TRBV4-2; 14 positions match TRBD2. V shed 1 base and J 0 bases; nucleotides not matched to a gene: 2. The CDR3 length is 19 residues. Germline values: CDR1 LGHNA, CDR2 YNFKEQ.

The chain recombines TRBV5-5 with TRBJ2-3; D not resolved. Looked up from germline, CDR1 is SGHKS and CDR2 is YYEKEE (reference sequence). The V end lost 1 base, the J end lost 4 bases, and 10 bases lay between the germline ends. This CDR3 has 14 amino acids. The CDR3 bases are TGTGCCAGCAGCTTGTCGGGCAGCCCAGATACGCAGTATTTT. Translating gives CASSLSGSPDTQYF.

The V and J genes are TRBV7-2 and TRBJ2-3; TRBD1 might be the D (6 bases). The germline V gene has CDR1 SGHTA and CDR2 FQGNSA. This CDR3 contains 14 residues. Deletions cut 1 base from V and 1 base from J, with 6 bases between. The CDR3, as DNA: TGTGCCAGCAGCTTAGGGACAGGCACAGATACGCAGTATTTT. Its protein product is CASSLGTGTDTQYF.

The chain joins TRBV7-2 to TRBJ2-5, with 8 nucleotides matching TRBD2. Germline CDR1 reads SGHTA; CDR2 reads FQGNSA. The CDR3 totals 17 residues. Trimming at V came to 3 bases and at J to 4 bases, leaving 13 bases not matched to a gene. CDR3 protein: CASSFALSGGAPETQYF. The CDR3 DNA sequence: TGTGCCAGCAGCTTTGCGTTATCGGGGGGGGCCCCAGAGACCCAGTACTTC.

The chain recombines TRBV5-1 with TRBJ2-1; maybe TRBD2 (7 bases). The CDR3 totals 17 residues. The germline V and J ends were trimmed by 4 bases and 1 base, with 18 bases remaining between them. The germline V gene has CDR1 SGHRS and CDR2 YFSETQ. CDR3: CASSPPGGLASYNEQFF. In DNA form, the CDR3 reads TGCGCCAGCAGCCCCCCCGGGGGGCTTGCTTCCTACAATGAGCAGTTCTTC.

This clone was seen just once. The chain joins TRBV6-5 to TRBJ1-5; perhaps TRBD1 as D (5 bases). Germline V gene sequence: CDR1 MNHEY, CDR2 SVGAGI. Trimming stripped 4 bases from V and 1 base from J, with 8 bases between. The CDR3 length is 14 residues. This CDR3 is CASSWGSSNQPQHF. The CDR3 DNA sequence: TGTGCCAGCAGTTGGGGCAGCAGCAATCAGCCCCAGCATTTT.

V and J are TRBV27 and TRBJ2-1, with 9 bases lining up with TRBD2. Germline V gene lookup returns CDR1 MNHEY and CDR2 SMNVEV (reference sequence). V was clipped by 6 bases and J by 0 bases; unmatched bases: 3. CDR3 length: 15 amino acids. CDR3 sequence (DNA): TGTGCCAGCAGGGCGCGGGGGGGCTCCTACAATGAGCAGTTCTTC. Amino acid sequence: CASRARGGSYNEQFF.

The V gene is TRBV6-5, the J gene TRBJ2-2; no clear D. Germline CDR1 is MNHEY and CDR2 is SVGAGI. This CDR3 is built from 14 residues. Trimming took off 0 bases at V and 4 bases at J, with 6 bases between the two ends. CDR3 in DNA: TGTGCCAGCAGTTACTCTGACCCCACCGGGGAGCTGTTTTTT. Protein product: CASSYSDPTGELFF.

The gene calls are TRBV5-1 and TRBJ2-7; 8 nucleotides align to TRBD1. Unmatched junction bases numbered 8, after V lost 4 bases and J lost 5 bases. The CDR3 is 14 amino acids. Germline loops: CDR1 SGHRS, CDR2 YFSETQ. CDR3 in amino acids: CASSRYDRGDEQYF. The CDR3 DNA follows: TGCGCCAGCAGCCGATACGACAGGGGCGACGAGCAGTACTTC.

The CDR3 DNA reads as TGCGCCAGCAGCCAAGATAGGACAGCCTATGGCTACACCTTC. Encoded protein: CASSQDRTAYGYTF. The genes are TRBV4-3 and TRBJ1-2; D might be TRBD1 (6 bases). V lost 0 bases and J lost 4, with 9 bases in between. Germline V CDR1 and CDR2: LGHNA, YSLEER. The CDR3 spans 14 residues.

This chain links TRBV2 with TRBJ2-1; D remains ambiguous. CDR1 and CDR2 from the germline V gene are SNHLY and FYNNEI. V was cut by 1 base and J by 3 bases, with 1 base left in between. This CDR3 is 12 amino acids long. The CDR3, as DNA: TGTGCCAGCAGTGAAGGCTACAATGAGCAGTTCTTC. Its protein is CASSEGYNEQFF. Using reference TRBV2 and TRBJ2-1 for the parts outside the CDR3, the full variable domain is EPEVTQTPSHQVTQMGQEVILRCVPISNHLYFYWYRQILGQKVEFLVSFYNNEISEKSEIFDDQFSVERPDGSNFTLKIRSTKLEDSAMYFCASSEGYNEQFFGPGTRLTVL.

V gene TRBV6-2 or TRBV6-3 combines with J gene TRBJ1-5; perhaps TRBD1 as D (5 bases). Germline assignment: CDR1 MNHEY and CDR2 SVGEGT. This CDR3 is built from 15 residues. V lost 0 bases to trimming and J lost 3 bases, with 9 bases between them. CDR3 DNA: TGTGCCAGCAGTTACTCGGGGGGAATCAATCAGCCCCAGCATTTT. Translating gives CASSYSGGINQPQHF.

The chain uses TRBV6-5 and TRBJ1-1; a weak D match, TRBD1 (5 bases). This CDR3 spans 15 amino acids. Per the germline V gene, CDR1 is MNHEY and CDR2 is SVGAGI. The V end was cut by 8 bases, the J end by 6 bases, with 22 bases between. CDR3 in DNA: TGTGCCAGCTCCATCGGGACTCAAAAAGGGGCTGAAGCTTTCTTT. It specifies CASSIGTQKGAEAFF.

The V call is TRBV21-1, the J call TRBJ2-7; no check of the table's D call, TRBD1, against the DNA was made. TRBV21-1 is listed as a pseudogene. This CDR3 contains 16 residues. CDR3 loop: CASSKTRGRALWGQYF. For the CDR3, the DNA is TGTGCCAGCAGCAAGACAAGGGGCCGAGCTTTGTGGGGGCAGTACTTC.

The CDR3 here is CASSYSLILRGNTIYF. CDR3 in DNA: TGTGCCAGCAGTTACTCCTTGATACTTCGAGGCAACACCATATATTTT. The genes are TRBV6-2 or TRBV6-3 and TRBJ1-3; D uncertain. Looked up from germline, CDR1 is MNHEY and CDR2 is SVGEGT. There are 16 residues in the CDR3. Deletions cut 0 bases from V and 7 bases from J, with 16 bases between.

The chain couples TRBV7-2 to TRBJ1-1; 7 nucleotides match TRBD1. The trim removed 1 base at V and 9 bases at J, leaving 8 bases unmatched. Germline lookup yields CDR1 SGHTA and CDR2 FQGNSA. The CDR3 sequence is 14 residues long. The CDR3 here is CASSLGQGDPQAFF. In nucleotides, the CDR3 is TGTGCCAGCAGCTTAGGGCAGGGGGATCCTCAAGCTTTCTTT. Based on the CDR3 plus reference TRBV7-2 and TRBJ1-1, the full variable domain is GAGVSQSPSNKVTEKGKDVELRCDPISGHTALYWYRQSLGQGLEFLIYFQGNSAPDKSGLPSDRFSAERTGGSVSTLTIQRTQQEDSAVYLCASSLGQGDPQAFFGQGTRLTVV.

The rearrangement joins TRBV27 to TRBJ1-2, with TRBD1 as a possible D gene (6 bases). Germline V gene lookup returns CDR1 MNHEY and CDR2 SMNVEV (reference sequence). Trimming left V 3 bases short and J 4 bases short, with 15 bases between. This CDR3 spans 15 amino acids. CDR3 DNA sequence: TGTGCCAGCAGTTTCCACAGGGCTCCCATCTATGGCTACACCTTC. Protein product: CASSFHRAPIYGYTF.

The chain joins TRBV2 to TRBJ1-1, with 7 bases matching TRBD1. Trimming took 6 bases from V and 4 from J; bases not matched to a gene: 8. CDR1 is SNHLY and CDR2 is FYNNEI in the germline V gene. The length of the CDR3 is 14 residues. The CDR3 DNA reads as TGTGCCAGCAGAGCGACAGGGTCGGTCACTGAAGCTTTCTTT. It encodes CASRATGSVTEAFF.

The chain combines TRBV10-3 with TRBJ2-2; D is unresolved. V lost 4 bases to trimming and J lost 4 bases, with 10 bases between them. CDR3 length: 14 residues. The germline CDR1 and CDR2 sequences are ENHRY and SYGVKD. This CDR3 reads CAISGFGSTGELFF. DNA of the CDR3: TGTGCCATCAGTGGGTTCGGTAGCACCGGGGAGCTGTTTTTT.

V and J are TRBV7-8 and TRBJ1-2; D not certain. V shed 3 bases and J shed 3 bases, with 8 bases lying between them. There are 13 residues in the CDR3. CDR1 SGHVS and CDR2 FQNEAQ come from the germline V gene. CDR3 protein: CASSFGDDYGYTF. CDR3 DNA: TGTGCCAGCAGCTTCGGCGACGACTATGGCTACACCTTC. Filled out from reference TRBV7-8 and TRBJ1-2, the complete variable domain reads GAGVSQSPRYKVAKRGQDVALRCDPISGHVSLFWYQQALGQGPEFLTYFQNEAQLDKSGLPSDRFFAERPEGSVSTLKIQRTQQEDSAVYLCASSFGDDYGYTFGSGTRLTVV.

This chain links TRBV2 with TRBJ2-5; 9 bases match TRBD1. J was trimmed by 5 bases and V by 6 bases; bases with no gene match: 7. The CDR3 sequence is 14 residues long. Germline V lookup: CDR1 SNHLY, CDR2 FYNNEI. As DNA, the CDR3 is TGTGCCAGCAGCGGGGACAGGGCGGAGGAGACCCAGTACTTC. Amino acid sequence: CASSGDRAEETQYF.

V is TRBV18 and J is TRBJ1-2, with TRBD1 identical over 7 bases. Germline V gene data show CDR1 as KGHSH and CDR2 as LQKENI. V lost 3 bases and J lost 9; bases outside the gene matches: 10. The CDR3 length is 14 residues. The CDR3 sequence: CASSPRRQGNSYTF. In DNA form, the CDR3 reads TGTGCCAGCTCACCGCGAAGACAGGGAAACAGCTACACCTTC.